One sample yielded the 15 T cell receptor beta chains listed below, sequenced in a study of shared clonotypes between healthy human individuals. Profiled with immunoSEQ multiplex PCR; TCRdb holds only in-frame clones, not every one. The table shows some 2,000,000 clones, with approximately 96% occurring only once. Sequenced: naive CD4+ T cells sorted from blood. Sample subset: CD45RA+ positively selected. Every receptor here comes from a man aged 18 to 30 in good health.

This sequence joins TRBV15 and TRBJ2-5, with TRBD2 identical over 8 bases. With V trimmed by 6 bases and J by 5 bases, 14 bases remained unmatched. The CDR3 totals 16 residues. Germline V gene sequence: CDR1 LNHNV, CDR2 YYDKDF (reference sequence). Here the CDR3 reads CATRRDPGRGSETQYF. The CDR3 DNA sequence: TGTGCCACCAGGCGCGATCCCGGGAGGGGCTCGGAGACCCAGTACTTC.

CDR3 sequence: CASSLARWEEETQYF. CDR3 DNA: TGTGCCAGCAGCTTAGCGCGGTGGGAGGAAGAGACCCAGTACTTC. The chain is built from TRBV7-9 and TRBJ2-5, with D possibly TRBD2 on 6 matching bases. The V and J ends lost 0 bases and 3 bases respectively, with 11 bases between them. Germline assignment: CDR1 SEHNR and CDR2 FQNEAQ (reference sequence). There are 15 residues in the CDR3.

This clone was observed a single time. V and J are TRBV27 and TRBJ1-5; 8 nucleotides align to TRBD1. CDR3 size: 16 residues. V lost 2 bases, J lost 0 bases, and 3 bases stayed unmatched. Germline CDR1 reads MNHEY; CDR2 reads SMNVEV (reference sequence). In DNA form, the CDR3 reads TGTGCCAGCAGTTTAGAAGGACAGGGTAGCAATCAGCCCCAGCATTTT. Its protein product is CASSLEGQGSNQPQHF.

This clone was observed a few times. The V gene is TRBV6-5, the J gene TRBJ2-7; D unclear. Germline assignment: CDR1 MNHEY and CDR2 SVGAGI. V lost 5 bases and J lost 5, with 16 bases in between. The CDR3 length is 14 residues. The CDR3 sequence: CASSPRHLTHEQYF. In DNA form, the CDR3 reads TGTGCCAGCAGTCCTCGGCATTTGACCCACGAGCAGTACTTC.

The genes are TRBV19 and TRBJ1-5, with D perhaps matching TRBD1 (5 bases). V was clipped by 2 bases and J by 5 bases, with 13 bases between them. CDR1 LNHDA and CDR2 SQIVND come from the germline V gene (reference sequence). CDR3 length: 15 amino acids. The CDR3 nucleotides read TGTGCCAGTAGTATAATGTGGGGCGGGGATCAGCCCCAGCATTTT. Translating gives CASSIMWGGDQPQHF.

The CDR3 DNA reads TGTGCCAGCAGTGAGGTTCGTTGGGAAGCTTTCTTT. Amino acids: CASSEVRWEAFF. The chain uses TRBV6-1 and TRBJ1-1, with D unresolved. CDR3 length: 12 amino acids. V was shortened by 3 bases and J by 8 bases, with 10 bases between the two germline ends. Per the germline V gene, CDR1 is MNHNS and CDR2 is SASEGT.

The DNA for the CDR3 is TGCGCCAGCAGCGGTGCTAGCGGGGGCACAGATACGCAGTATTTT. It codes for CASSGASGGTDTQYF. The chain links TRBV5-1 to TRBJ2-3; 9 bases fit TRBD2. The germline CDR1 and CDR2 sequences are SGHRS and YFSETQ. CDR3 length equals 15 residues. V shed 4 bases and J 1 base; nucleotides not matched to a gene: 4. Together with reference TRBV5-1 and TRBJ2-3, the CDR3 gives the full variable domain: KAGVTQTPRYLIKTRGQQVTLSCSPISGHRSVSWYQQTPGQGLQFLFEYFSETQRNKGNFPGRFSGRQFSNSRSEMNVSTLELGDSALYLCASSGASGGTDTQYFGPGTRLTVL.

The table lists this clone with a count of one. The chain uses TRBV2 and TRBJ1-6; D remains ambiguous. Between the trimmed V and J ends, which lost 2 bases and 0 bases, there was a span of 14 bases. The CDR3 spans 18 residues. Germline-derived CDR1 and CDR2 are SNHLY and FYNNEI. The CDR3 protein is CASSEMPPWSSYNSPLHF. CDR3 nucleotide sequence: TGTGCCAGCAGTGAAATGCCCCCATGGAGCTCCTATAATTCACCCCTCCACTTT.

This sequence joins TRBV9 and TRBJ2-3; D possibly corresponds to TRBD2 (5 bases). The V and J ends lost 2 bases and 0 bases respectively, with 13 bases between them. CDR3 size: 16 residues. Germline-derived CDR1 and CDR2 are SGDLS and YYNGEE. The CDR3 region is CASSVGVQASTDTQYF. The CDR3 DNA sequence: TGTGCCAGCAGCGTCGGGGTCCAGGCTAGCACAGATACGCAGTATTTT.

This chain connects TRBV19 to TRBJ2-2; 9 bases fit TRBD2. The V and J ends lost 7 bases and 5 bases, in that order; junction bases with no gene match: 5. This CDR3 comprises 14 residues. CDR1 and CDR2 from the germline V gene are LNHDA and SQIVND (reference sequence). The CDR3 DNA sequence: TGTGCCAGTACCCGAGGACTAGCGACCGGGGAGCTGTTTTTT. It translates to CASTRGLATGELFF.

On this clone: Additional DNA sequences in this sample encode the identical CDR3. The chain combines TRBV6-5 with TRBJ2-7, with D uncertain. CDR3 length equals 11 residues. The V gene lost 6 bases and the J gene lost 4 bases, with 7 bases spanning the gap. Germline lookup yields CDR1 MNHEY and CDR2 SVGAGI. This CDR3 reads CASSLGYEQYF. CDR3 nucleotide sequence: TGTGCCAGCAGCCTAGGGTACGAGCAGTACTTC.

The chain carries TRBV28 and TRBJ2-6, with D possibly TRBD1 on 6 matching bases. The V gene lost 6 bases and the J gene lost 0 bases, with 15 bases spanning the gap. This CDR3 is 17 amino acids long. Looked up from germline, CDR1 is MDHEN and CDR2 is SYDVKM. CDR3 sequence reads: CASSMNRAASGANVLTF. CDR3 nucleotides: TGTGCCAGCAGCATGAACAGGGCTGCCTCTGGGGCCAACGTCCTGACTTTC.

This chain connects TRBV18 to TRBJ1-2; D possibly corresponds to TRBD1 (5 bases). The V and J ends lost 0 bases and 2 bases respectively, with 16 bases between them. CDR1 and CDR2 from the germline V gene are KGHSH and LQKENI. This CDR3 contains 17 residues. In nucleotides, the CDR3 is TGTGCCAGCTCACCACCGGCAGGGATGGTTAGCAACTATGGCTACACCTTC. It specifies CASSPPAGMVSNYGYTF.

The CDR3 protein is CASKRTATNEKLFF. The CDR3 DNA sequence: TGTGCCAGCAAACGGACAGCAACTAATGAAAAACTGTTTTTT. The chain couples TRBV27 to TRBJ1-4; TRBD1 might be the D (6 bases). Deletions cut 7 bases from V and 0 bases from J, with 9 bases between. Germline values: CDR1 MNHEY, CDR2 SMNVEV (reference sequence). The CDR3 covers 14 residues.

The chain uses TRBV6-6 and TRBJ2-3, with D perhaps TRBD1 (5 bases). CDR1 and CDR2 (germline): MNHNY, SVGAGI (reference sequence). V lost 7 bases and J 2 bases, leaving 10 bases between the germline ends. This CDR3 spans 13 amino acids. CDR3 loop: CASNQGATDTQYF. DNA of the CDR3: TGTGCCAGCAACCAAGGGGCCACAGATACGCAGTATTTT.